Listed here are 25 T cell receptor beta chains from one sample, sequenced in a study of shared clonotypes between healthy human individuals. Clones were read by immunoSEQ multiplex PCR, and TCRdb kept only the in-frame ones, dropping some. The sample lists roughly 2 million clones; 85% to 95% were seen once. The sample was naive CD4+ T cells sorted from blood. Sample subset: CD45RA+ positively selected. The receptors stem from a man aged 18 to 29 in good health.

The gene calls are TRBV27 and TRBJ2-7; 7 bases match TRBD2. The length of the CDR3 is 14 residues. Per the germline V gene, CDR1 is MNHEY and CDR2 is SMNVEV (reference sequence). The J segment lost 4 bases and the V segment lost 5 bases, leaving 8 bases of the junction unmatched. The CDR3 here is CASSLWDSGYEQYF. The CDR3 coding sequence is TGTGCCAGCAGTCTCTGGGATAGCGGGTACGAGCAGTACTTC.

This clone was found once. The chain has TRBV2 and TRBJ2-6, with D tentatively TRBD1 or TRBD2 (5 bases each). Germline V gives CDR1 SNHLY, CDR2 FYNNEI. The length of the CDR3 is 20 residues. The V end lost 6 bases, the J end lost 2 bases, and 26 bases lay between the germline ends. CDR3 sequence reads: CASSRGAGQNLNAGANVLTF. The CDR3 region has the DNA TGTGCCAGCAGCCGAGGGGCAGGGCAAAATCTAAATGCTGGGGCCAACGTCCTGACTTTC.

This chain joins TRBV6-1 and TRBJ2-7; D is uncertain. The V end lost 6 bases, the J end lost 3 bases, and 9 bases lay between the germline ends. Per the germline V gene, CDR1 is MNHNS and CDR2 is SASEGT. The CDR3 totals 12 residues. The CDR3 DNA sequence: TGTGCCAGCAGCCCTACTGGCTACGAGCAGTACTTC. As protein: CASSPTGYEQYF.

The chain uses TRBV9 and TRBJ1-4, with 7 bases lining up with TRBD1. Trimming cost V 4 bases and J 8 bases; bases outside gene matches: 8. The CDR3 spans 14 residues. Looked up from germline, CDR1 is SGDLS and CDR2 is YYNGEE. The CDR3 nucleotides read TGTGCCAGCAGCCTGGGACAGTCTCACGAAAAACTGTTTTTT. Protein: CASSLGQSHEKLFF.

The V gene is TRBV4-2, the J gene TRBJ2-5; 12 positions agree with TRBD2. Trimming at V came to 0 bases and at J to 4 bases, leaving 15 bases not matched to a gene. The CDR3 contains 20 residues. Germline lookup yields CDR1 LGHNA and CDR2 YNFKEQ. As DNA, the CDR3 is TGTGCCAGCAGCCAAGAATGGCCTAGCGGGAGGGCCAGGAACCGAGAGACCCAGTACTTC. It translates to CASSQEWPSGRARNRETQYF.

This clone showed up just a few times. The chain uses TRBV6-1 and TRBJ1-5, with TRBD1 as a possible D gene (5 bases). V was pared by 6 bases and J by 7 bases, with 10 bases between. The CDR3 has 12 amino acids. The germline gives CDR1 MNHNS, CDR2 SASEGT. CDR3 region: CASRGGGQPQHF. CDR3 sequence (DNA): TGTGCCAGCAGGGGGGGTGGCCAGCCCCAGCATTTT.

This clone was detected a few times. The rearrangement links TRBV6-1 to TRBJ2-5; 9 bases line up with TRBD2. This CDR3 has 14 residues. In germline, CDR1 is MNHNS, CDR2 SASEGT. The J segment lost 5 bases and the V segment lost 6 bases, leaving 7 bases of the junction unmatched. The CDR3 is CASSPAGGRETQYF. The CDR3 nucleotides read TGTGCCAGCAGCCCTGCGGGGGGGCGGGAGACCCAGTACTTC.

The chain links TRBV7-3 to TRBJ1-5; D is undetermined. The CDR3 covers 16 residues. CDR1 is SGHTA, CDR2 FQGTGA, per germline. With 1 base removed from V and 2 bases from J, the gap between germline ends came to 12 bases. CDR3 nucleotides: TGTGCCAGCAGCTTAATGGCCCGGGAGCGCAATCAGCCCCAGCATTTT. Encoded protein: CASSLMARERNQPQHF.

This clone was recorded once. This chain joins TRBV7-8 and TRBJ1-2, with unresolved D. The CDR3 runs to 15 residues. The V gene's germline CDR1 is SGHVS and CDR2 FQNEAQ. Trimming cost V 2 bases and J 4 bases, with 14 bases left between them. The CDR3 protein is CASSLKQKLLYGYTF. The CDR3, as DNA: TGTGCCAGCAGCTTAAAACAGAAACTACTCTATGGCTACACCTTC.

The chain's CDR3 is CASRPLRTSGYNEQFF. In DNA form, the CDR3 reads TGTGCCAGCCGGCCCCTCCGGACTAGCGGTTACAATGAGCAGTTCTTC. This sequence joins TRBV27 and TRBJ2-1, with 10 positions matching TRBD2. V shed 8 bases and J 4 bases; nucleotides not matched to a gene: 11. Germline V gives CDR1 MNHEY, CDR2 SMNVEV (reference sequence). The CDR3 has 16 amino acids.

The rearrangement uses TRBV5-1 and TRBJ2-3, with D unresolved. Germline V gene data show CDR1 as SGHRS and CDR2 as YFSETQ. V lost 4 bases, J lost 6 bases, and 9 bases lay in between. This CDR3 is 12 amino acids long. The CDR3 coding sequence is TGCGCCAGCAGCCTTGGAGACGATACGCAGTATTTT. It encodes CASSLGDDTQYF.

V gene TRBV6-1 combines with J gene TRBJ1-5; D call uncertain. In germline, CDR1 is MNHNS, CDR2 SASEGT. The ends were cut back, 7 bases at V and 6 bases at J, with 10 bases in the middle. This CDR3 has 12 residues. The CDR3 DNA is TGTGCCAGCAATCGGTGGGGTCAGCCCCAGCATTTT. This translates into CASNRWGQPQHF.

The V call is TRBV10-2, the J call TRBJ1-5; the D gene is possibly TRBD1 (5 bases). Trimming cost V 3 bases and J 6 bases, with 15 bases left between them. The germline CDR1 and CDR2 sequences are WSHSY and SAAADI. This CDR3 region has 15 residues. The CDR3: CASSEPGLRGQPQHF. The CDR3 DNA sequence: TGCGCCAGCAGTGAACCGGGACTCCGAGGTCAGCCCCAGCATTTT.

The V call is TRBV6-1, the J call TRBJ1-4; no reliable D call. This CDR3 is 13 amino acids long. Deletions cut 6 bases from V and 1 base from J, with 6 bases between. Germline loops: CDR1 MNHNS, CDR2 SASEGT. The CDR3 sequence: CASRSQTNEKLFF. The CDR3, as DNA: TGTGCCAGCAGATCGCAAACTAATGAAAAACTGTTTTTT.

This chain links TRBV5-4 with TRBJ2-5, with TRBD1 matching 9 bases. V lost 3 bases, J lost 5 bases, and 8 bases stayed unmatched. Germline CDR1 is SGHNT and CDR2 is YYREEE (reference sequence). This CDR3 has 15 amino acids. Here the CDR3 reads CASSSAQGARETQYF. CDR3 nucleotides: TGTGCCAGCAGCTCAGCACAGGGGGCACGTGAGACCCAGTACTTC. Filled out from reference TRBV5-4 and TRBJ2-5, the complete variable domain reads ETGVTQSPTHLIKTRGQQVTLRCSSQSGHNTVSWYQQALGQGPQFIFQYYREEENGRGNFPPRFSGLQFPNYSSELNVNALELDDSALYLCASSSAQGARETQYFGPGTRLLVL.

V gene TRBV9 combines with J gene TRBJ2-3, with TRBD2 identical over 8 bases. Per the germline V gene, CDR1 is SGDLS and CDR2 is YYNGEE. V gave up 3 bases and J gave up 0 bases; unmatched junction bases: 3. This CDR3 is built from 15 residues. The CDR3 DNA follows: TGTGCCAGCAGCGCGGGGGGGCATAGCACAGATACGCAGTATTTT. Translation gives CASSAGGHSTDTQYF.

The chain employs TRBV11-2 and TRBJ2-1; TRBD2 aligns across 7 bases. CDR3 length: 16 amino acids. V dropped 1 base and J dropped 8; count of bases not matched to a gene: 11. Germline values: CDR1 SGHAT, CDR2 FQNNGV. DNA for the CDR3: TGTGCCAGCAGCTTAGGGGGTCCGGGAGGAAGGGATGAGCAGTTCTTC. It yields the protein CASSLGGPGGRDEQFF.

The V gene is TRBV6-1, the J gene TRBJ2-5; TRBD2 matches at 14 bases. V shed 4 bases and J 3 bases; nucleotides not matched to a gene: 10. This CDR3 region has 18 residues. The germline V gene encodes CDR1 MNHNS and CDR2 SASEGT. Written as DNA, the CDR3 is TGTGCCAGCAGTGTGTTGTTACCGGGACTAGCGGGGGAAGAGACCCAGTACTTC. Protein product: CASSVLLPGLAGEETQYF.

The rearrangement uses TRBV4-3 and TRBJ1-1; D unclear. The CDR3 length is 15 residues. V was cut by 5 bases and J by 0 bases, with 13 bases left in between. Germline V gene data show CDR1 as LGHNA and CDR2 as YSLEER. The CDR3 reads CASSARPNMNTEAFF. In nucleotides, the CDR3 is TGCGCCAGCAGCGCCCGACCTAATATGAACACTGAAGCTTTCTTT.

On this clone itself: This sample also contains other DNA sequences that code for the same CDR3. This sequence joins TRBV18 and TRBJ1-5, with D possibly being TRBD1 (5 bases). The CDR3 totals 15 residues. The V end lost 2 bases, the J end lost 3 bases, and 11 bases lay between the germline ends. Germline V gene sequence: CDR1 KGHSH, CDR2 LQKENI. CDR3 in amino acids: CASSPGTGLNQPQHF. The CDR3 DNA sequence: TGTGCCAGCTCACCAGGGACGGGCCTCAATCAGCCCCAGCATTTT.

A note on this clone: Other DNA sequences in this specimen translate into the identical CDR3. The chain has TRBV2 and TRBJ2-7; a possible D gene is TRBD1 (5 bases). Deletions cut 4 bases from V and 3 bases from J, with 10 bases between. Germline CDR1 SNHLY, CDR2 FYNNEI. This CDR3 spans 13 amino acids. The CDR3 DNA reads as TGTGCCAGCAGTGTATGGGGCAGCTACGAGCAGTACTTC. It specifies CASSVWGSYEQYF.

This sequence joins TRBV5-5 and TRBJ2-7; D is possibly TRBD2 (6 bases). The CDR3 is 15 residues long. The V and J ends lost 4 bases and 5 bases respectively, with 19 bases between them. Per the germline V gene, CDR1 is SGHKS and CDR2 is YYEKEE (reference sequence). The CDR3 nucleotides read TGTGCCAGCAGCGCCCCCCAGCGGGCTCAGGACGAGCAGTACTTC. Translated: CASSAPQRAQDEQYF.

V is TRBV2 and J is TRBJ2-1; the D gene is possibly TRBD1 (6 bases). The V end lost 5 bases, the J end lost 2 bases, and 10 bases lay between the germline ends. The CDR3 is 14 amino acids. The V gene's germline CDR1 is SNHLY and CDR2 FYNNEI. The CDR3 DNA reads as TGTGCCAGCAGTATCCGGACAGCCTACAATGAGCAGTTCTTC. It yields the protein CASSIRTAYNEQFF.

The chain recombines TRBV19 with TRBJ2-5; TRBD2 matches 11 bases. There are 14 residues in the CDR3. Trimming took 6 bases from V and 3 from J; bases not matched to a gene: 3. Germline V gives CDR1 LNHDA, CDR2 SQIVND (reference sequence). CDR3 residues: CASSQLAGEETQYF. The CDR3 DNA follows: TGTGCCAGTAGCCAACTAGCGGGGGAAGAGACCCAGTACTTC.

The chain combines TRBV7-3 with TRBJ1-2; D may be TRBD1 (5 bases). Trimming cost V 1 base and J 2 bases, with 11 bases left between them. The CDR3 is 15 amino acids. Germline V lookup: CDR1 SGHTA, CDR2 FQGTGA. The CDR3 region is CASSLNAGPNYGYTF. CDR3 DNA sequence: TGTGCCAGCAGCTTAAATGCAGGGCCGAACTATGGCTACACCTTC.